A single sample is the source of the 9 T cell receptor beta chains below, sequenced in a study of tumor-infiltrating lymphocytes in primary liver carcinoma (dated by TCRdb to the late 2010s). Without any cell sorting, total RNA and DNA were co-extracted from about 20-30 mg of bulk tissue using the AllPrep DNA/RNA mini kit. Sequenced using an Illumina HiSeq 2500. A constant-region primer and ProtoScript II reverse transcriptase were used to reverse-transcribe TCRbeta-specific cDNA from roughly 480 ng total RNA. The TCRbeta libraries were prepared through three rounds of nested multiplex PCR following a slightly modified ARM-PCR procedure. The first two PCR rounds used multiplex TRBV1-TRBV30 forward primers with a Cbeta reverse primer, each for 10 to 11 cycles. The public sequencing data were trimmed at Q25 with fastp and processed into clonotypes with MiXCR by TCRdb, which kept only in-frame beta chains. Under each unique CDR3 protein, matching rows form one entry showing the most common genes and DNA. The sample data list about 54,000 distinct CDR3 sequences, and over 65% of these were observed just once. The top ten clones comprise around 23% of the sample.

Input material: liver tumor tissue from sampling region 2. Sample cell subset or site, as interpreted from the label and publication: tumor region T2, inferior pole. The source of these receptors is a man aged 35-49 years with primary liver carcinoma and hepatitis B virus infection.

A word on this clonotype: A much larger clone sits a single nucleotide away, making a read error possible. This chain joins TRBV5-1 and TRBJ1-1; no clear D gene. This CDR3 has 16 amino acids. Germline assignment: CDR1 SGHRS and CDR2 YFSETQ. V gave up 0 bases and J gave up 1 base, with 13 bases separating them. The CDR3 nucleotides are TGCGCCAGCAGCTTGGATTTGGGCTTCGGGAACACTGAAGCTTTCTTT. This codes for CASSLDLGFGNTEAFF.

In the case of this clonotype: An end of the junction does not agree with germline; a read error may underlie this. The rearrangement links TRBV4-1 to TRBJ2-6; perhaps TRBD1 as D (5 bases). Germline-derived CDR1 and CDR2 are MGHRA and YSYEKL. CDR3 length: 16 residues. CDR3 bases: TGCGCTAGCAGGCAAGAAGCAGGGACTGGGGCCAACGTCCTGACTTTC. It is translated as CASRQEAGTGANVLTF.

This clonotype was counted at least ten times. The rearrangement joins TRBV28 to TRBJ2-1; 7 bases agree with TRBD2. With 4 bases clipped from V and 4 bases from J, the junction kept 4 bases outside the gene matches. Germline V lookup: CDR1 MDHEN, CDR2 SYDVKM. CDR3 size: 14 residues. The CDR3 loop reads CASSSRTSYNEQFF. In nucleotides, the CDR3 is TGTGCCAGCAGTTCCCGGACTAGTTACAATGAGCAGTTCTTC.

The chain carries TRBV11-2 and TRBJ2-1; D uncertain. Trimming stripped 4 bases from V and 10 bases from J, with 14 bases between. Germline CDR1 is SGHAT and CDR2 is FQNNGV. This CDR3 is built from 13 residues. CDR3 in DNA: TGTGCCAGCAGCTGGAATGATGCCTACGAGCAGTTCTTC. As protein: CASSWNDAYEQFF.

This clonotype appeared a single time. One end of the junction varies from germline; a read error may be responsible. This chain's CDR3 is CVSSSLTSYNEQFF. The DNA for the CDR3 is TGTGTCAGCAGTTCACTAACTTCATACAATGAGCAGTTCTTT. V usage is TRBV6-5 and J usage is TRBJ2-1; D not resolved. Germline CDR1 and CDR2: MNHEY and SVGAGI. This CDR3 is built from 14 residues.

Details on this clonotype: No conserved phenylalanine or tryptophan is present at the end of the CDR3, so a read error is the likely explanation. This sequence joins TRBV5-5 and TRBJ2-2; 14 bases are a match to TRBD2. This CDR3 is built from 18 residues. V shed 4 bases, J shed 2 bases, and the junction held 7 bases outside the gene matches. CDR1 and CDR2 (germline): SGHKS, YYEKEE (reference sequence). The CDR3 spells CASSRGLAGDSNTGELFS. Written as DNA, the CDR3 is TGTGCCAGCAGCAGGGGACTAGCGGGAGACTCTAACACCGGGGAGCTGTTTTCT.

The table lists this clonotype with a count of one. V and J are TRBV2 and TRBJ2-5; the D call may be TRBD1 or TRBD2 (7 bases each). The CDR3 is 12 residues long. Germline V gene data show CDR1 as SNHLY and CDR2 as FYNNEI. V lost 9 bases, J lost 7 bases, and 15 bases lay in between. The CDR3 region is CASNPGGGTQYF. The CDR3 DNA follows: TGTGCCAGTAATCCAGGGGGGGGGACCCAGTACTTC.

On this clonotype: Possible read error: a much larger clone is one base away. CDR3 bases: TGTGCCAGCACGGGAAACAAGGGGGCCACTGAAGCTTTCTTT. Protein sequence: CASTGNKGATEAFF. The rearrangement joins TRBV25-1 to TRBJ1-1, with 7 bases fitting TRBD1. V lost 7 bases, J lost 4 bases, and 9 bases stayed unmatched. Germline assignment: CDR1 MGHDK and CDR2 SYGVNS. This CDR3 is 14 amino acids long. The full variable domain, completed using reference TRBV25-1 and TRBJ1-1, is EADIYQTPRYLVIGTGKKITLECSQTMGHDKMYWYQQDPGMELHLIHYSYGVNSTEKGDLSSESTVSRIRTEHFPLTLESARPSHTSQYLCASTGNKGATEAFFGQGTRLTVV.

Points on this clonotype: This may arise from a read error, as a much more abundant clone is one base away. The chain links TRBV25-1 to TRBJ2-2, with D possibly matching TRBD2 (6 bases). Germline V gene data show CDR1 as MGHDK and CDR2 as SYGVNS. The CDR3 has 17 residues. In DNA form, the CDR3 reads TGTGCCAGCAGTGAATCGGAGGGTGGCAAAAACACCCGGGAGCTGTTTTTT. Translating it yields CASSESEGGKNTRELFF.